This is a list of T cell receptor beta chains from one sample in a study of T cell responses to AZD1222 COVID-19 vaccine. This table comes from immunoSEQ multiplex PCR, and its TCRdb copy is limited to in-frame clones, with some not included. The sample contains about 85,000 clones, just over 85% of which appear only once. This sample comprised peripheral blood, obtained on day 0 of AZD1222 vaccination. These receptors were obtained from an adult in good health. CDR3s leave out the opening cysteine and the closing phenylalanine or tryptophan. Part of the rows lack a size; the others show once, few, many or a class for expanded clones.

v_gene: TRBV28; abundance: few; j_gene: TRBJ1-1; CDR3aa: ATCWGRNTEAF
v_gene: TRBV28; abundance: -; j_gene: TRBJ1-3; CDR3aa: ASSGYWSSGNTIY
v_gene: TRBV5-1; abundance: -; j_gene: TRBJ2-5; CDR3aa: ASSSGQQETQY
v_gene: TRBV19; abundance: -; j_gene: TRBJ2-1; CDR3aa: ASSISGTSAGNEQF
v_gene: TRBV5-1; abundance: -; j_gene: TRBJ2-1; CDR3aa: ASSIEGQVNEQF
v_gene: TRBV4-1; abundance: -; j_gene: TRBJ2-7; CDR3aa: ASSQSHQPEKY
v_gene: TRBV6-1; abundance: -; j_gene: TRBJ2-4; CDR3aa: ASSESGGRVGTKNIQY
v_gene: TRBV24-1; abundance: -; j_gene: TRBJ2-5; CDR3aa: ATSGTGTPHGETQY
v_gene: TRBV28; abundance: -; j_gene: TRBJ2-7; CDR3aa: ASRAKYEQY
v_gene: TRBV11-2; abundance: -; j_gene: TRBJ1-1; CDR3aa: ASSLDGPTEAF
v_gene: TRBV6-5; abundance: -; j_gene: TRBJ1-1; CDR3aa: ASSPQDSLNTEAF
v_gene: TRBV19; abundance: -; j_gene: TRBJ2-3; CDR3aa: ASSIPTGLAGGWSDTQY
v_gene: TRBV15; abundance: once; j_gene: TRBJ2-7; CDR3aa: ATSSPDRGLYEQY
v_gene: TRBV28; abundance: -; j_gene: TRBJ1-4; CDR3aa: ASNYGTNEKLF
v_gene: TRBV18; abundance: -; j_gene: TRBJ2-7; CDR3aa: ASSLRQGPYEQY
v_gene: TRBV24-1; abundance: -; j_gene: TRBJ2-1; CDR3aa: ATSDFTTGSYNEQF
v_gene: TRBV5-1; abundance: -; j_gene: TRBJ2-5; CDR3aa: ASSLAVTSGSGETQY
v_gene: TRBV30; abundance: -; j_gene: TRBJ2-3; CDR3aa: AWSGRDTQY
v_gene: TRBV4-2; abundance: -; j_gene: TRBJ2-1; CDR3aa: ASSQDFRHIGSNEQF
v_gene: TRBV5-1; abundance: once; j_gene: TRBJ2-3; CDR3aa: ASSLGAGGSTDTQY
v_gene: TRBV4-1; abundance: -; j_gene: TRBJ1-3; CDR3aa: ATSPLGISGNTIY
v_gene: TRBV7-3; abundance: -; j_gene: TRBJ1-1; CDR3aa: ASSLGQANTEAF
v_gene: TRBV19; abundance: -; j_gene: TRBJ2-1; CDR3aa: ASSILTSGRASGEQF
v_gene: TRBV19; abundance: -; j_gene: TRBJ1-4; CDR3aa: ASRKTGENEKLF
v_gene: TRBV11-3; abundance: once; j_gene: TRBJ2-7; CDR3aa: ASSLESAGGRYEQY
v_gene: TRBV7-9; abundance: -; j_gene: TRBJ2-2; CDR3aa: ASSLTPQGNKAELF
v_gene: TRBV19; abundance: -; j_gene: TRBJ1-5; CDR3aa: ASSQSNTRPQH
v_gene: TRBV3-1/TRBV3-2; abundance: -; j_gene: TRBJ1-1; CDR3aa: ASSSSGMAEAF
v_gene: TRBV19; abundance: -; j_gene: TRBJ2-7; CDR3aa: ASNPPGGDYEQY
v_gene: TRBV5-8; abundance: -; j_gene: TRBJ2-7; CDR3aa: ASSFEGSGEQY
v_gene: TRBV9; abundance: few; j_gene: TRBJ2-1; CDR3aa: ASSSSGSPYNEQF
v_gene: TRBV7-2; abundance: -; j_gene: TRBJ2-7; CDR3aa: ASSADRGASYEQY
v_gene: TRBV7-3; abundance: -; j_gene: TRBJ2-1; CDR3aa: ASSPRLAGHVEQF
v_gene: TRBV28; abundance: -; j_gene: TRBJ1-5; CDR3aa: ASSSTGRYSNQPQH
v_gene: TRBV4-2; abundance: -; j_gene: TRBJ1-2; CDR3aa: ASSQRQVGSGYT
v_gene: TRBV3-1/TRBV3-2; abundance: few; j_gene: TRBJ2-7; CDR3aa: ASSQGAGRGEQY
v_gene: TRBV19; abundance: -; j_gene: TRBJ2-3; CDR3aa: ASRDPGGADTQY
v_gene: TRBV12-3/TRBV12-4; abundance: -; j_gene: TRBJ2-1; CDR3aa: ASSLGQINEQF
v_gene: TRBV18; abundance: -; j_gene: TRBJ1-1; CDR3aa: ASSTDRAGGTEAF
v_gene: TRBV18; abundance: -; j_gene: TRBJ2-5; CDR3aa: ASSPPTGLQETQY
v_gene: TRBV3-1/TRBV3-2; abundance: -; j_gene: TRBJ2-7; CDR3aa: ASKGGSSYEQY
v_gene: TRBV9; abundance: -; j_gene: TRBJ2-3; CDR3aa: ASSVRPFLDTQY
v_gene: TRBV27; abundance: few; j_gene: TRBJ1-5; CDR3aa: ASTLKGVGNQPQH
v_gene: TRBV7-2; abundance: -; j_gene: TRBJ1-5; CDR3aa: ASSSGGSVGNQPQH
v_gene: TRBV3-1/TRBV3-2; abundance: -; j_gene: TRBJ2-7; CDR3aa: ASSRLGQGAGEQY
v_gene: TRBV11-3; abundance: -; j_gene: TRBJ2-1; CDR3aa: ASSLGGQGWNEQF
v_gene: TRBV19; abundance: once; j_gene: TRBJ1-5; CDR3aa: ASTNSPNQPQH
v_gene: TRBV7-2; abundance: few; j_gene: TRBJ1-4; CDR3aa: ASSVKAWEKLF
v_gene: TRBV4-2; abundance: -; j_gene: TRBJ1-6; CDR3aa: ASSQERGQYNSPLH
v_gene: TRBV7-2; abundance: once; j_gene: TRBJ2-3; CDR3aa: ASSSSDRDTQY
v_gene: TRBV9; abundance: once; j_gene: TRBJ2-7; CDR3aa: ASNISGRAAHEQY
v_gene: TRBV18; abundance: -; j_gene: TRBJ2-3; CDR3aa: ASSPPRSGRAKDTQY
v_gene: TRBV29-1; abundance: once; j_gene: TRBJ2-1; CDR3aa: SVRKAANNEQF
v_gene: TRBV2; abundance: -; j_gene: TRBJ1-1; CDR3aa: ASSGGRNTEAF